This record looks at one T cell receptor beta chain sequence and its context. The sample is drawn from a study of blood T cells in healthy people across ages. V gave up 1 base and J gave up 7 bases; unmatched junction bases: 9. Germline V gives CDR1 SNHLY, CDR2 FYNNEI. The CDR3 totals 15 residues. A J-beta primer mix and a sample-barcoded 5' primer were used in a second PCR of roughly 6 to 11 cycles. TCRdb passed the 5' RACE reads through MiXCR, listing each CDR3 protein once. The sample yields 1.5 million to 2 million distinct CDR3 sequences, roughly 32% seen once. The chain employs TRBV2 and TRBJ2-7; 8 positions match TRBD2. This TCR was sampled from a woman aged 30 to 39 in good health. The sequenced sample was blood. This CDR3 is CASSEGVAGTEEQYF. DNA of the CDR3: TGTGCCAGCAGTGAAGGGGTAGCGGGGACGGAGGAGCAGTACTTC.